This entry features one T cell receptor beta chain sequence. What it binds is unknown. Other nucleotide sequences in the sample specify the same CDR3. This specimen belongs to a study of shared clonotypes between healthy human individuals. For the study at large: CD4 naive and CD4 memory each took three plates per donor, while CD8 naive took two and CD8 memory one. Whole-study results and caveats: Deeper or shallower sequencing was expected to change how clonotypes are shared among donors.

Trimming removed 7 bases from V and 4 bases from J, with 8 bases in between. CDR3 length: 10 amino acids. In germline, CDR1 is SQVTM, CDR2 ANQGSEA. Genomic DNA per cell subset filled all wells of several immunoSEQ plates. Only in-frame clones appear in the TCRdb table, and some are missing; sequencing was by immunoSEQ multiplex PCR. Of a few million clones listed, roughly 90% are singletons. Recent vaccinations or acute infections were absent in the healthy HIV-negative adult donors. The chain couples TRBV29-1 to TRBJ2-7; D gene uncertain. This receptor was taken from a man aged 18 to 30 in good health. Some clones in this sample may be carry-over from other donors' samples. The sequenced sample consisted of naive CD4+ T cells from PBMCs. Subset defined: CD45RA+ positively selected. DNA for the CDR3: TGCAGCGCTGGAAGTTACGAGCAGTACTTC. This translates into CSAGSYEQYF.